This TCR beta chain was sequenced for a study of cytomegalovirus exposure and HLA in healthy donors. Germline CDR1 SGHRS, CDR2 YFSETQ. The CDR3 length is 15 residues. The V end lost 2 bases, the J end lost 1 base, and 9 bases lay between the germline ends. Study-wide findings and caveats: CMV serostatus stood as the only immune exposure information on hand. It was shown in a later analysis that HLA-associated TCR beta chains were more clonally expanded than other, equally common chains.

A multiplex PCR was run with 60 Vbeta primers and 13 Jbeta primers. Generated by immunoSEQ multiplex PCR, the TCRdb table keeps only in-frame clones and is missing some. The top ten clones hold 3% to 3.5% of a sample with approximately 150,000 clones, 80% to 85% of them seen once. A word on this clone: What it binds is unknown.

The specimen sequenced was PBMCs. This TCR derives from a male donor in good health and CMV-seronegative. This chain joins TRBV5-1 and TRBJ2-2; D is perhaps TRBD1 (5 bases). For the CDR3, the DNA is TGCGCCAGCAGCTTCGGCGACAGGAACACCGGGGAGCTGTTTTTT. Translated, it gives CASSFGDRNTGELFF.